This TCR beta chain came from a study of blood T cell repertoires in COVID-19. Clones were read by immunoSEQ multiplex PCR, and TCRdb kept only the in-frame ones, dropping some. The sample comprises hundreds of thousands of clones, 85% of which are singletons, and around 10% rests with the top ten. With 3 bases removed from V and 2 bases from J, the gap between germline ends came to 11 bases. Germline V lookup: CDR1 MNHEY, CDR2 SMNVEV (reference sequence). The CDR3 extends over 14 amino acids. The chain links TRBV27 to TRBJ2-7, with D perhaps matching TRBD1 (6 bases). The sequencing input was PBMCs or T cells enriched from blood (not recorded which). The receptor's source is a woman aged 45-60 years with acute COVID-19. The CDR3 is CASSLQGSTYEQYF. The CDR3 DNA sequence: TGTGCCAGCAGTTTGCAGGGGTCTACCTACGAGCAGTACTTC.